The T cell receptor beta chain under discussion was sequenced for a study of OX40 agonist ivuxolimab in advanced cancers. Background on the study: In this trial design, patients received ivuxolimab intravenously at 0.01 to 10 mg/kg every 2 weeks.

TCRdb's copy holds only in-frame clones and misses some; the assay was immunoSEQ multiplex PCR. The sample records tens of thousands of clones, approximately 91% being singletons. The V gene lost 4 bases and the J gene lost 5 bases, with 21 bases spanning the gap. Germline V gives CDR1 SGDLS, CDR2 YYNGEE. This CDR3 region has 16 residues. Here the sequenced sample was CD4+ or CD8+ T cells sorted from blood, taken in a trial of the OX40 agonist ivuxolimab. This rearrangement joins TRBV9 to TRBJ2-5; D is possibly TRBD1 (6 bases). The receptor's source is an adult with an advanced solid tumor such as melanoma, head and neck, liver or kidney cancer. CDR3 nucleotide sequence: TGTGCCAGCAGCTCCGGACAGCTCGGTGCCCTCGAGACCCAGTACTTC. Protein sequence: CASSSGQLGALETQYF. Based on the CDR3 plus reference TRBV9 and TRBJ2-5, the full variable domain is DSGVTQTPKHLITATGQRVTLRCSPRSGDLSVYWYQQSLDQGLQFLIQYYNGEERAKGNILERFSAQQFPDLHSELNLSSLELGDSALYFCASSSGQLGALETQYFGPGTRLLVL.